Below are 29 T cell receptor beta chains sequenced from a single sample in a study of blood T cell repertoires in COVID-19. TCRdb's table, derived via immunoSEQ multiplex PCR, lists solely in-frame clones and lacks some. The sample lists 290,000 or so clones, around nine tenths occurring once. Sequencing was performed on peripheral blood. The receptors stem from a man between 65 and 79 years old with acute or convalescent COVID-19.

The chain has TRBV6-1 and TRBJ1-5, with D possibly matching TRBD1 (6 bases). The CDR3 totals 15 residues. Looked up from germline, CDR1 is MNHNS and CDR2 is SASEGT. The V end lost 3 bases, the J end lost 2 bases, and 11 bases lay between the germline ends. CDR3 sequence reads: CASSDMGAGNQPQHF. The CDR3 coding sequence is TGTGCCAGCAGTGACATGGGGGCCGGCAATCAGCCCCAGCATTTT.

The rearrangement links TRBV6-6 to TRBJ2-7; 8 nucleotides agree with TRBD2. This CDR3 has 16 residues. Germline V gene sequence: CDR1 MNHNY, CDR2 SVGAGI (reference sequence). V was pared by 2 bases and J by 6 bases, with 12 bases of the junction left unmatched. The CDR3 region is CASSYLVGAGGSEQYF. The DNA for the CDR3 is TGTGCCAGCAGTTACCTCGTAGGTGCGGGGGGCTCCGAGCAGTACTTC.

CDR3 nucleotide sequence: TGTGCCAGCAGTTTGCCCTCTTTTTCCTACGAGCAGTACTTC. Protein product: CASSLPSFSYEQYF. The chain employs TRBV5-6 and TRBJ2-7; D not resolved. The V and J ends lost 5 bases and 1 base respectively, with 13 bases between them. The germline V gene encodes CDR1 SGHDT and CDR2 YYEEEE. This CDR3 has 14 residues.

The chain is built from TRBV18 and TRBJ1-2, with 7 positions matching TRBD1. The junction had 12 bases not matched to a gene; V was cut back by 6 bases and J by 8 bases. This CDR3 spans 14 amino acids. Germline V gene lookup returns CDR1 KGHSH and CDR2 LQKENI. The CDR3 sequence: CASSPQGEPGGYTF. CDR3 sequence (DNA): TGTGCCAGCTCTCCCCAGGGGGAGCCTGGGGGCTACACCTTC.

V gene TRBV6-1 combines with J gene TRBJ1-1; 12 bases line up with TRBD1. The CDR3 has 17 amino acids. Looked up from germline, CDR1 is MNHNS and CDR2 is SASEGT. J gave up 7 bases and V 3 bases, and 12 bases lay outside the gene matches. The CDR3 nucleotides read TGTGCCAGCAGTGAGTCCGGGACAGGGGGCTTGATTAGTGAAGCTTTCTTT. This translates into CASSESGTGGLISEAFF.

CDR3 region: CASSAGTGAFGYTF. The CDR3 DNA reads as TGTGCCAGCAGCGCCGGGACAGGGGCATTTGGCTACACCTTC. This chain joins TRBV7-2 and TRBJ1-2, with 10 positions matching TRBD1. Germline V gene sequence: CDR1 SGHTA, CDR2 FQGNSA. The CDR3 loop spans 14 amino acids. V trimming: 5 bases; J trimming: 7 bases; junction bases outside the gene matches: 7.

The chain links TRBV28 to TRBJ2-3, with 7 bases that match TRBD2. Trimming at V came to 2 bases and at J to 0 bases, leaving 8 bases not matched to a gene. The CDR3 has 17 residues. CDR1 is MDHEN, CDR2 SYDVKM, per germline. CDR3 in DNA: TGTGCCAGCAGTTTAGGGGGAGGGGTAGGAAGCACAGATACGCAGTATTTT. Translated, it gives CASSLGGGVGSTDTQYF.

V gene TRBV2 combines with J gene TRBJ1-1; 10 nucleotides line up with TRBD1. The CDR3 extends over 16 amino acids. J gave up 0 bases and V 4 bases, and 5 bases lay outside the gene matches. Germline values: CDR1 SNHLY, CDR2 FYNNEI. CDR3 DNA: TGTGCCAGCAGTGGGGGGACAGGGGCCTTGAACACTGAAGCTTTCTTT. As protein: CASSGGTGALNTEAFF.

The chain combines TRBV14 with TRBJ1-3; D uncertain. CDR1 and CDR2 from the germline V gene are SGHDN and FVKESK. Trimming pared 0 bases from V and 4 bases from J, leaving 4 bases between. The CDR3 is 13 amino acids. The CDR3 loop is CASSQDRGNTIYF. In DNA form, the CDR3 reads TGTGCCAGCAGCCAAGACAGGGGAAACACCATATATTTT.

V is TRBV4-2 and J is TRBJ1-1; D not resolved. The V end was cut by 4 bases, the J end by 1 base, with 16 bases between. CDR1 and CDR2 (germline): LGHNA, YNFKEQ. CDR3 length: 16 amino acids. CDR3 DNA sequence: TGTGCCAGCAGCCGAACCACCCGGGAGGCGAACACTGAAGCTTTCTTT. Its protein product is CASSRTTREANTEAFF.

This sequence joins TRBV10-3 and TRBJ1-2, with D perhaps matching TRBD1 (6 bases). The CDR3 is 14 amino acids. CDR1 ENHRY and CDR2 SYGVKD come from the germline V gene. V lost 0 bases, J lost 6 bases, and 11 bases lay in between. The CDR3 DNA is TGTGCCATCAGTGAGTCACAGGGCGTCGATGGCTACACCTTC. Encoded protein: CAISESQGVDGYTF.

V usage is TRBV13 and J usage is TRBJ1-3; D perhaps matches TRBD1 (5 bases). Germline assignment: CDR1 PRHDT and CDR2 FYEKMQ (reference sequence). This CDR3 is built from 13 residues. V was clipped by 6 bases and J by 7 bases, with 13 bases between them. In nucleotides, the CDR3 is TGTGCCAGCAGGGTCAGGGATAGTAACACCATATATTTT. This encodes CASRVRDSNTIYF.

This clone is a singleton in its sample. The chain has TRBV19 and TRBJ2-7; 13 bases are shared with TRBD2. This CDR3 is 16 amino acids long. CDR1 LNHDA and CDR2 SQIVND come from the germline V gene (reference sequence). Germline trimming cut 4 bases from V and 4 bases from J; bases unmatched to any gene: 7. CDR3 region: CASSKYGTSGKYEQYF. CDR3 DNA: TGTGCCAGTAGTAAATACGGGACTAGCGGGAAGTACGAGCAGTACTTC.

V usage is TRBV5-1 and J usage is TRBJ2-5; 7 bases are shared with TRBD1. The V gene end was trimmed by 2 bases and the J gene end by 5 bases; junction bases not matched to a gene: 6. The CDR3 length is 14 residues. Germline CDR1 SGHRS, CDR2 YFSETQ. The CDR3 region has the DNA TGCGCCAGCAGCTTAGACAGGGTCGTGGAGACCCAGTACTTC. Amino acids: CASSLDRVVETQYF.

The J gene is TRBJ2-5, the V gene TRBV2; TRBD2 might be the D (6 bases). The germline V gene encodes CDR1 SNHLY and CDR2 FYNNEI. V was pared by 5 bases and J by 3 bases, with 10 bases between. CDR3 length: 13 amino acids. As DNA, the CDR3 is TGTGCCAGCAGTCGGGACTTAGAAGAGACCCAGTACTTC. Protein sequence: CASSRDLEETQYF.

The V gene is TRBV28, the J gene TRBJ1-2, with 9 bases identical to TRBD1. This CDR3 region has 17 residues. Per the germline V gene, CDR1 is MDHEN and CDR2 is SYDVKM. V trimming: 5 bases; J trimming: 4 bases; junction bases outside the gene matches: 14. The CDR3 coding sequence is TGTGCCAGCAGTCGATACAGGGGGCAGTCGTATCCCTATGGCTACACCTTC. This translates into CASSRYRGQSYPYGYTF.

The chain employs TRBV3-1 (or the pseudogene TRBV3-2) and TRBJ1-6; D is possibly TRBD1 (5 bases). The CDR3 consists of 12 residues. CDR1 LGHDT and CDR2 YNNKEL come from the germline V gene (reference sequence). The V end was cut by 5 bases, the J end by 10 bases, with 9 bases between. In DNA form, the CDR3 reads TGTGCCAGCAGCGGGGCGGGATCACCCCTCCACTTT. Translating it yields CASSGAGSPLHF.

Only one count was recorded for this clone. V is TRBV2 and J is TRBJ2-3, with a weak D call TRBD2 (6 bases). This CDR3 contains 16 residues. Germline CDR1 is SNHLY and CDR2 is FYNNEI. V lost 6 bases to trimming and J lost 6 bases, with 22 bases between them. CDR3 region: CASSATTNPGGDTQYF. The CDR3 DNA is TGTGCCAGCAGCGCCACTACAAACCCTGGGGGGGATACGCAGTATTTT.

The V and J genes are TRBV30 and TRBJ2-2, with 11 bases matching TRBD1. V dropped 5 bases and J dropped 1; count of bases not matched to a gene: 0. CDR3 length equals 14 residues. The germline gives CDR1 GTSNPN, CDR2 SVGIG (reference sequence). Here the CDR3 DNA reads TGTGCCTGGGGGACAGGGGGGAACACCGGGGAGCTGTTTTTT. Translating it yields CAWGTGGNTGELFF.

The chain combines TRBV7-3 with TRBJ2-1; 7 bases agree with TRBD2. Per the germline V gene, CDR1 is SGHTA and CDR2 is FQGTGA. The trim removed 5 bases at V and 6 bases at J, leaving 16 bases unmatched. The CDR3 length is 17 residues. The CDR3 nucleotides are TGTGCCAGCAGCCAGAAATCCAGCGGGGCCACCATCAATGAGCAGTTCTTC. This sequence encodes CASSQKSSGATINEQFF.

This sequence joins TRBV3-1 (or the pseudogene TRBV3-2) and TRBJ1-2, with TRBD1 identical over 7 bases. In germline, CDR1 is LGHDT, CDR2 YNNKEL (reference sequence). The V and J ends lost 6 bases and 3 bases, in that order; junction bases with no gene match: 4. The CDR3 runs 13 residues. CDR3 sequence: CASSPTGDYGYTF. The CDR3 DNA follows: TGTGCCAGCAGTCCCACAGGGGACTATGGCTACACCTTC.

This clone showed up just once. This CDR3 reads CSVGGGDYGYTF. DNA of the CDR3: TGCAGCGTTGGCGGAGGGGACTATGGCTACACCTTC. V gene TRBV29-1 combines with J gene TRBJ1-2, with D perhaps matching TRBD1 (5 bases). This CDR3 has 12 residues. CDR1 and CDR2 from the germline V gene are SQVTM and ANQGSEA. The ends were cut back, 4 bases at V and 3 bases at J, with 9 bases in the middle.

The V gene is TRBV12-3 or TRBV12-4, the J gene TRBJ1-5; D unresolved. The CDR3 is made up of 12 amino acids. The V end was cut by 6 bases, the J end by 10 bases, with 13 bases between. The CDR3 loop is CASRSPGSPQHF. CDR3 nucleotide sequence: TGTGCCAGCAGATCCCCGGGGAGTCCCCAGCATTTT.

The chain uses TRBV5-5 and TRBJ1-1; 9 positions match TRBD1. The CDR3 spans 15 residues. Trimming took 0 bases from V and 1 from J; bases not matched to a gene: 1. Per the germline V gene, CDR1 is SGHKS and CDR2 is YYEKEE (reference sequence). CDR3 protein: CASSLVQGANTEAFF. The DNA of the CDR3 is TGTGCCAGCAGCTTGGTACAGGGGGCGAACACTGAAGCTTTCTTT.

The genes are TRBV6-2 or TRBV6-3 and TRBJ2-2; D gene ambiguous. The V end lost 0 bases, the J end lost 7 bases, and 6 bases lay between the germline ends. Germline V gene lookup returns CDR1 MNHEY and CDR2 SVGEGT. The CDR3 spans 13 residues. The CDR3 spells CASSYSRYGELFF. Here the CDR3 DNA reads TGTGCCAGCAGTTACTCCCGCTACGGGGAGCTGTTTTTT.

The genes are TRBV12-3 or TRBV12-4 and TRBJ2-6; the D gene is possibly TRBD1 (6 bases). The length of the CDR3 is 13 residues. V lost 7 bases to trimming and J lost 6 bases, with 10 bases between them. The CDR3 reads CASTYREANVLTF. The CDR3 DNA sequence: TGTGCCAGCACCTACAGGGAGGCCAACGTCCTGACTTTC.

J is TRBJ1-4 and V is TRBV6-5; D perhaps matches TRBD1 (6 bases). Germline V gives CDR1 MNHEY, CDR2 SVGAGI. V dropped 5 bases and J dropped 3 bases, with 13 bases sitting between them. This CDR3 comprises 15 residues. Here the CDR3 DNA reads TGTGCCAGCAGTAACAGGGTGCCGGCTAATGAAAAACTGTTTTTT. Translation: CASSNRVPANEKLFF.

The chain joins TRBV5-1 to TRBJ2-5; TRBD1 might be the D (6 bases). Trimming left V 4 bases short and J 0 bases short, with 13 bases between. This CDR3 region has 15 residues. Looked up from germline, CDR1 is SGHRS and CDR2 is YFSETQ. The DNA for the CDR3 is TGCGCCAGCAGCCAAATGACAGGCTACCAAGAGACCCAGTACTTC. Translated: CASSQMTGYQETQYF.

This chain uses TRBV21-1 with TRBJ2-7; the table's D gene call, TRBD1, was not cross checked with the DNA. TRBV21-1 is a listed pseudogene. CDR3 length equals 15 residues. CDR3 residues: CASSKGQGRLYEQYF. The CDR3, as DNA: TGTGCCAGCAGCAAAGGACAGGGCCGCCTATACGAGCAGTACTTC.